This T cell receptor (beta chain) was recorded in a study of CD8+ T cells in alopecia areata. Overall study results and limits: Higher clonality was seen in lesional scalp than in normal scalp, especially in alopecia totalis/universalis. Scalp clonality, together with expanded CD8+ clones among the top 100, fell significantly with tofacitinib.

Trimming removed 5 bases at V and 5 bases at J, with 20 bases between. Germline-derived CDR1 and CDR2 are SGHNT and YYREEE (reference sequence). The CDR3 covers 16 residues. This clone was counted once. Its antigen is undetermined. Extraction and reverse transcription of RNA yielded cDNA as the sequencing template. The repertoire was sequenced with immunoSEQ multiplex PCR; TCRdb's copy has only in-frame clones and lacks some. The repertoire holds about 200,000 clones, with 45% to 75% as singletons. Treatment reported: oral pan-JAK inhibitor, 5-10 mg twice daily. V usage is TRBV5-4 and J usage is TRBJ2-4, with a weak D call TRBD1 (6 bases). Sequencing was performed on CD4+ T cells sorted from blood, taken at week 4, from a patient treated with tofacitinib. This clonotype was sampled from a human donor with alopecia areata. CDR3 nucleotides: TGTGCCAGCAGACAATGGGGGCTGTCCCAACAAAACATTCAGTACTTC. Its protein is CASRQWGLSQQNIQYF.